The present TCR beta chain was sequenced within a study of lymphopenia after photon versus proton radiotherapy. Germline V CDR1 and CDR2: KGHSH, LQKENI. After removal of 4 bases from V and 7 bases from J, the junction contained 6 bases not matched to a gene. This CDR3 comprises 14 residues. Profiled with immunoSEQ multiplex PCR; TCRdb holds only in-frame clones, not every one. The table includes about 65,000 clones, 75% to 90% detected once. In this sample, this clone turned up once. This clonotype was obtained from a man older than 75 with esophageal cancer. Sequencing used peripheral blood, obtained from a patient treated with proton-based radiotherapy. V usage is TRBV18 and J usage is TRBJ1-5; 8 nucleotides agree with TRBD1. The CDR3 reads CASSRGQGGQPQHF. The DNA of the CDR3 is TGTGCCAGCTCACGAGGACAGGGTGGCCAGCCCCAGCATTTT. Full variable domain (rest looked up from reference TRBV18 and TRBJ1-5): NAGVMQNPRHLVRRRGQEARLRCSPMKGHSHVYWYRQLPEEGLKFMVYLQKENIIDESGMPKERFSAEFPKEGPSILRIQQVVRGDSAAYFCASSRGQGGQPQHFGDGTRLSIL.